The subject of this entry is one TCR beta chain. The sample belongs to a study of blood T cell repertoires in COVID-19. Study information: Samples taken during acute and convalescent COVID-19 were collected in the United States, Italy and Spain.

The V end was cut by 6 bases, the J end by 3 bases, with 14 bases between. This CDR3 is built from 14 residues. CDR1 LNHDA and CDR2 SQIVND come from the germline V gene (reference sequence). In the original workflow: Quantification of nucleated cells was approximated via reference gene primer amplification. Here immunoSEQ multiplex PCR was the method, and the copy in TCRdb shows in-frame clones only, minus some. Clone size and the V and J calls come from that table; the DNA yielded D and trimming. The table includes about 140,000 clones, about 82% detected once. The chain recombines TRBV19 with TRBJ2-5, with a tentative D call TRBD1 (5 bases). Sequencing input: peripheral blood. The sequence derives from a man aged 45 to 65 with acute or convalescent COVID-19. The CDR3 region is CASRRQGFEETQYF. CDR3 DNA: TGTGCCAGTAGACGTCAGGGATTCGAAGAGACCCAGTACTTC.